This entry features one TCR beta chain sequence. The antigen remains undetermined. With 60 Vbeta and 13 Jbeta primers, the PCR was carried out. TCRdb's copy holds only in-frame clones and misses some; the assay was immunoSEQ multiplex PCR. Counted here are 150,000 to 200,000 clones, more than 60% occurring once; the ten biggest clones make up 2% to 3%. The CDR3 runs 16 residues. Germline V gene lookup returns CDR1 LGHNA and CDR2 YSLEER. V lost 5 bases and J 6 bases, leaving 22 bases between the germline ends. This entry is derived from a study of cytomegalovirus exposure and HLA in healthy donors. Study-wide findings and caveats: TCR beta V segments were, for the most part, productive about 87% or about 30% of the time in an earlier analysis. Analyses of presence/absence relied on an assumption of roughly uniform sequencing depth across donors. A later analysis revealed that TCR association rates differed between HLA loci, peaking at DRB1 and bottoming out at HLA-C.

Nominally healthy donors provided the samples, though records likely missed some immune exposures. The source of this sequence is a human donor in good health. Sequencing was carried out using PBMCs. The chain couples TRBV4-3 to TRBJ1-2; weak D call: TRBD1 (6 bases). Here the CDR3 reads CASSSSPQGMWDGYTF. DNA for the CDR3: TGCGCCAGCAGCTCCTCCCCTCAGGGGATGTGGGATGGCTACACCTTC.